This T cell receptor beta chain was identified in a study of response to subunit inactivated influenza vaccine. TCRdb processed the RT-PCR reads anew with MiXCR; each CDR3 protein has one entry. The repertoire has some 540,000 distinct CDR3 sequences, less than 25% of them found once; the top ten carry 2.8%. The CDR3 sequence is 15 residues long. Germline V gene data show CDR1 as SEHNR and CDR2 as FQNEAQ (reference sequence). V was clipped by 5 bases and J by 7 bases, with 21 bases between them. The sample also formed part of further work on T cells expressing NK-cell markers. That source adds: With UMIs, 5'RACE template switching was used to make TCR beta cDNA. Each of roughly six donors carried dominant NKG2C+ clonotypes accounting for roughly 1.0-7.0% of CD8+ T cells.

The input for sequencing was CD4+ T cells sorted from PBMCs, taken 11 to 12 days after vaccination. The clonotype originates from a man aged 50 to 60 who received an inactivated influenza vaccine. This sequence joins TRBV7-9 and TRBJ2-7, with TRBD2 as a possible D gene (6 bases). The CDR3 nucleotides are TGTGCCAGCAGCCGAACCTGGGAGGTGGGGTCGGAGCAGTACTTC. Encoded protein: CASSRTWEVGSEQYF.